This T cell receptor (beta chain) was sequenced during a study of Ad26.COV2.S vaccination and SARS-CoV-2 variants. About the study: This donor came from the COV1001 trial of Ad26.COV2.S.

This clone has at least ten counts. Clones were read by immunoSEQ multiplex PCR, and TCRdb kept only the in-frame ones, dropping some. Found here are approximately 500,000 clones, approximately 90% of them singletons; the top ten hold more than 10%. The CDR3 has 16 residues. Germline V gives CDR1 MNHEY, CDR2 SVGAGI. Losses at the gene ends were 2 bases for V and 10 bases for J; bases not matched to a gene: 9. Treatment described: over 15 received Ad26.COV2.S at low or high dose, single or two shots; several received placebo; per-sample allocation not given. Specimen acquisition occurred on day 63 following the initial vaccine or placebo injection.

The specimen was peripheral blood, collected in a trial of Ad26.COV2.S vaccine versus placebo. The rearrangement joins TRBV6-5 to TRBJ2-1; 12 positions agree with TRBD2. This receptor was identified in a person between 18 and 59 years old who received the Ad26.COV2.S COVID-19 vaccine or a placebo. The CDR3 DNA reads TGTGCCAGCAGTTACACAGGACTAGCGGGACTTGGAGAGCAGTTCTTC. Its protein is CASSYTGLAGLGEQFF.